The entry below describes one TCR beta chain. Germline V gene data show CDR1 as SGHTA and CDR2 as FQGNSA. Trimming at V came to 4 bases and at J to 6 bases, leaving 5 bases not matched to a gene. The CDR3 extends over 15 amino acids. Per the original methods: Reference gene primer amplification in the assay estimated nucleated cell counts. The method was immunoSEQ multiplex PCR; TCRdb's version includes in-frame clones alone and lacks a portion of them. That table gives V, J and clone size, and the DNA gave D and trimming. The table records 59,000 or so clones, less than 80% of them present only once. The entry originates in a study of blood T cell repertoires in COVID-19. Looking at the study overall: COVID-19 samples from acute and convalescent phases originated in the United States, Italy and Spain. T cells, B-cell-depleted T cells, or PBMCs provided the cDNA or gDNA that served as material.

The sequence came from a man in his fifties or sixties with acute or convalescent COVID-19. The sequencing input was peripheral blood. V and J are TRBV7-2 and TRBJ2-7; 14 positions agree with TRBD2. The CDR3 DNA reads TGTGCCAGCAGCTCGATGGGACTAGCGGGAGCCGAGCAGTACTTC. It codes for CASSSMGLAGAEQYF.